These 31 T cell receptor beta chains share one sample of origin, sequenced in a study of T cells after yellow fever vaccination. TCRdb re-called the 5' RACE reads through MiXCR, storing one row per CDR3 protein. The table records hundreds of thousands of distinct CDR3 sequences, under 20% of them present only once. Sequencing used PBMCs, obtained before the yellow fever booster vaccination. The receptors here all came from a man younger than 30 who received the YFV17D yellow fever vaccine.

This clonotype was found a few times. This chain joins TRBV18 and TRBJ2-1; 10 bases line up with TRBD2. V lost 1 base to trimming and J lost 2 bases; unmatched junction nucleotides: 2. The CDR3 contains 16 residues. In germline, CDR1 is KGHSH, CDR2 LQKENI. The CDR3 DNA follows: TGTGCCAGCTCACCACTGAGCGGGGGGGCCTACAATGAGCAGTTCTTC. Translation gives CASSPLSGGAYNEQFF.

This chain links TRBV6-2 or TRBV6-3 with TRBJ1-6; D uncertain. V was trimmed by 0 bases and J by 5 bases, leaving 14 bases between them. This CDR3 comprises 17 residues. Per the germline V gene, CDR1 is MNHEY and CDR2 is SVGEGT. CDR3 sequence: CASSYSLLSGDNSPLHF. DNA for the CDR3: TGTGCCAGCAGTTACTCTCTGCTCTCCGGGGATAATTCACCCCTCCACTTT.

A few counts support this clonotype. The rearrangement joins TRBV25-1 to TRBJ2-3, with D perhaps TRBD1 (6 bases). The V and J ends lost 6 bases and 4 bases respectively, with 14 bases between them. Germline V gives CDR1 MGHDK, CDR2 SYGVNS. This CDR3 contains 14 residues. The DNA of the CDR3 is TGTGCCAGCAGATCTACGACAGGATCAGATACGCAGTATTTT. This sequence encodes CASRSTTGSDTQYF.

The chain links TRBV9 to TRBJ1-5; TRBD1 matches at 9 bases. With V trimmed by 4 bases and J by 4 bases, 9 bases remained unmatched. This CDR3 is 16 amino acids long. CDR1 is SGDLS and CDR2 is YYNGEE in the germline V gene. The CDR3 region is CASSPAGTGPNQPQHF. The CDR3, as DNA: TGTGCCAGCAGCCCCGCCGGGACAGGGCCTAATCAGCCCCAGCATTTT.

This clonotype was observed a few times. The chain's CDR3 is CASNQRGYNEQFF. The CDR3 DNA follows: TGTGCCAGCAACCAGAGGGGTTACAATGAGCAGTTCTTC. This chain links TRBV7-2 with TRBJ2-1; D tentatively fits TRBD1 or TRBD2 (5 bases each). The CDR3 is 13 amino acids. The germline V and J ends were trimmed by 7 bases and 4 bases, with 11 bases remaining between them. Germline loops: CDR1 SGHTA, CDR2 FQGNSA.

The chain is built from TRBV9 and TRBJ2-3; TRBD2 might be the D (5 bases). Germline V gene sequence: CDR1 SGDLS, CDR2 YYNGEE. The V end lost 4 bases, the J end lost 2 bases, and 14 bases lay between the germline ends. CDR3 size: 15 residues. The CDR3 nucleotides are TGTGCCAGCAGCCCCCGTGGAGGACTCACAGATACGCAGTATTTT. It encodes CASSPRGGLTDTQYF.

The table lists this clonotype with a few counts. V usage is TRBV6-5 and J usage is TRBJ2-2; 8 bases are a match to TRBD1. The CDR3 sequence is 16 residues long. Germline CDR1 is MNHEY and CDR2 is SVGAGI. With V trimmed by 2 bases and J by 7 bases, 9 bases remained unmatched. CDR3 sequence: CASSYLRDRIFGELFF. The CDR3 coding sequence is TGTGCCAGCAGTTACCTCCGGGACAGGATTTTCGGGGAGCTGTTTTTT.

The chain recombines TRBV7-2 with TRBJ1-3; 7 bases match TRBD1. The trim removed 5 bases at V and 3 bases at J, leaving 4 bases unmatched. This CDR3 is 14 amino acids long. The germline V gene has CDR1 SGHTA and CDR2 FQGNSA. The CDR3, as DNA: TGTGCCAGCAGCGCGCAGGGGGGTGGAAACACCATATATTTT. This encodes CASSAQGGGNTIYF.

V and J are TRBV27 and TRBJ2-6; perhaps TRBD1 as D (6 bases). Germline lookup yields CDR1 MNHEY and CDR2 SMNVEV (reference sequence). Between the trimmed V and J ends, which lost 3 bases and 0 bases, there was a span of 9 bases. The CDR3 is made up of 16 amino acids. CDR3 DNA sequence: TGTGCCAGCAGTTTTCAGGGGCTCTCTGGGGCCAACGTCCTGACTTTC. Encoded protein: CASSFQGLSGANVLTF.

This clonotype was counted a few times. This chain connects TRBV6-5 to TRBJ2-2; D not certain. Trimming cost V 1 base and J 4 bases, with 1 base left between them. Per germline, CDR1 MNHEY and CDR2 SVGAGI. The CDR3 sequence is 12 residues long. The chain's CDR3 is CASSYFTGELFF. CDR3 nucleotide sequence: TGTGCCAGCAGTTACTTCACCGGGGAGCTGTTTTTT.

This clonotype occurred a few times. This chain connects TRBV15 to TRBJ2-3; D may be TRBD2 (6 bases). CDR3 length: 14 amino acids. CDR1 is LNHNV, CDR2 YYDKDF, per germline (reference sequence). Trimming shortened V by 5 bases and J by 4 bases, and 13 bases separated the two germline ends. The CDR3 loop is CATSGGTASDTQYF. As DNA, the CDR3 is TGTGCCACCAGCGGCGGGACCGCCTCAGATACGCAGTATTTT.

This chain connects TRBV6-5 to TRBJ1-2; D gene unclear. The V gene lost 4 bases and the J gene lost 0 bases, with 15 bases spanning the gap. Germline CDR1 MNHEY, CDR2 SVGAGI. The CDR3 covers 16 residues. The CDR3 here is CASSSSRGSPNYGYTF. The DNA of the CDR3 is TGTGCCAGCAGTTCCTCAAGAGGCAGTCCTAACTATGGCTACACCTTC.

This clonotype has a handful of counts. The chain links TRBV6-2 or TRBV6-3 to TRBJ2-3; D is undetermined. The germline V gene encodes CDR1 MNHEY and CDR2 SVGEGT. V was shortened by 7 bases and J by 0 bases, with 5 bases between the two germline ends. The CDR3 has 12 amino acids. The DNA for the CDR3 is TGTGCCAGCACACAGAGCACAGATACGCAGTATTTT. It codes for CASTQSTDTQYF.

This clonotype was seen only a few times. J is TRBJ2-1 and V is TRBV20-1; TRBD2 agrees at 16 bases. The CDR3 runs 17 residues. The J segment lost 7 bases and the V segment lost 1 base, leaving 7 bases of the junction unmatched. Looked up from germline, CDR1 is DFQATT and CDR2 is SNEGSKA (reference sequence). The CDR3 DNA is TGCAGTGCTAGAGCCGGGACTAGCGGGGGGGCTCGGAATGAGCAGTTCTTC. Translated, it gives CSARAGTSGGARNEQFF.

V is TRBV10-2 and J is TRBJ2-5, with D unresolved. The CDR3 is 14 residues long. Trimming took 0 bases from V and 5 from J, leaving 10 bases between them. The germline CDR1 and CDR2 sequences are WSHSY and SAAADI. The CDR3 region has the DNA TGCGCCAGCAGTGAGTCCCGTAGTCAGGAGACCCAGTACTTC. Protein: CASSESRSQETQYF.

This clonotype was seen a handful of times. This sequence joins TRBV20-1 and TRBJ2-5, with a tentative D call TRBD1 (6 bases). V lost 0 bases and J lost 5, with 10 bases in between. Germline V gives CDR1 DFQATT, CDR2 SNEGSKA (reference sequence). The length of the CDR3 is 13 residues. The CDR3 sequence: CSARDPGVETQYF. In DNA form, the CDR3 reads TGCAGTGCTAGAGACCCAGGGGTGGAGACCCAGTACTTC.

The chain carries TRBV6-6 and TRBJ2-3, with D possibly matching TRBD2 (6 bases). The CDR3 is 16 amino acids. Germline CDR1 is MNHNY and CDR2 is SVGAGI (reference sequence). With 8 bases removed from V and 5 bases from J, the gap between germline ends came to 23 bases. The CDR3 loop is CASDLGRDSLRDTQYF. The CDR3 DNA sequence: TGTGCCAGCGATTTGGGCCGGGACTCCTTGCGAGATACGCAGTATTTT.

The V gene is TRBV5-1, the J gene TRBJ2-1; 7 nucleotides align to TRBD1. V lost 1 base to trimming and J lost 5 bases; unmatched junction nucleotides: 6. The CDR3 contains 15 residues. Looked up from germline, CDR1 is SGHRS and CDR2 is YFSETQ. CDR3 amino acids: CASSLLMGQHNEQFF. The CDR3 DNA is TGCGCCAGCAGCTTGTTAATGGGACAGCACAATGAGCAGTTCTTC.

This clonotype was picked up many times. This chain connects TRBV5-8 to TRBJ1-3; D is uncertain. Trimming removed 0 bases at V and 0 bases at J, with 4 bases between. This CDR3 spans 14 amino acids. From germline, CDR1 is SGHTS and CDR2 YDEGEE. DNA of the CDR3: TGTGCCAGCAGCTTGGGTCGCTCTGGAAACACCATATATTTT. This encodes CASSLGRSGNTIYF.

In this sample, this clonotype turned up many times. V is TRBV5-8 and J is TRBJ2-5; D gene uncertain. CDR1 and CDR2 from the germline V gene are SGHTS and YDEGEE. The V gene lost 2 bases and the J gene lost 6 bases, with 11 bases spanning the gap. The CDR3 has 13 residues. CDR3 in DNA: TGTGCCAGCAGCTTCAGTCTAAGGAAGACCCAGTACTTC. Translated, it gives CASSFSLRKTQYF. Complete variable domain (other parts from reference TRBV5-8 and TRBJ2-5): EAGVTQSPTHLIKTRGQQATLRCSPISGHTSVYWYQQALGLGLQFLLWYDEGEERNRGNFPPRFSGRQFPNYSSELNVNALELEDSALYLCASSFSLRKTQYFGPGTRLLVL.

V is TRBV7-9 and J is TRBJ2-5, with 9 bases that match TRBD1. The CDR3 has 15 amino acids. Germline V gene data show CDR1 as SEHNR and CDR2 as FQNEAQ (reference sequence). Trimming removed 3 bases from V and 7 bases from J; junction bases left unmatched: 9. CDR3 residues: CASSLQDRGPRTQYF. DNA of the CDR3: TGTGCCAGCAGCTTGCAGGACAGGGGCCCACGGACCCAGTACTTC.

The CDR3 region is CASSLSLVSYEQYF. The CDR3 DNA is TGTGCCAGCAGCCTGAGTCTGGTCTCCTACGAGCAGTACTTC. The chain uses TRBV3-1 and TRBJ2-7; D remains ambiguous. Looked up from germline, CDR1 is LGHDT and CDR2 is YNNKEL (reference sequence). This CDR3 has 14 residues. V was trimmed by 4 bases and J by 0 bases, leaving 10 bases between them.

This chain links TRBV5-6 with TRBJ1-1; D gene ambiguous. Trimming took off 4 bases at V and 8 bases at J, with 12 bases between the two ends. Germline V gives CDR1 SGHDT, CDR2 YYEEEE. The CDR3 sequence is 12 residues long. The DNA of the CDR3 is TGTGCCAGCAGCCCCCGGGGAGGAGAAGCTTTCTTT. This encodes CASSPRGGEAFF.

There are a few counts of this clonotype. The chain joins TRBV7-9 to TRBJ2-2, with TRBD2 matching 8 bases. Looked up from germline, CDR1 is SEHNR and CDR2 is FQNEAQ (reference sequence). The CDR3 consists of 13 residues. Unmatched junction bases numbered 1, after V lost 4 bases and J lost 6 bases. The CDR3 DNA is TGTGCCAGCAGCTACGGGAGGGCCGGGGAGCTGTTTTTT. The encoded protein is CASSYGRAGELFF.

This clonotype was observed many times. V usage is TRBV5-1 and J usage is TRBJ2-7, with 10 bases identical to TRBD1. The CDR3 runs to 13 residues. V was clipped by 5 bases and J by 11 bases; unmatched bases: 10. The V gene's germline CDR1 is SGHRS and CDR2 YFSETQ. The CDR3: CASSPDRGLHEYV. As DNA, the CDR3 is TGCGCCAGCAGTCCTGACAGGGGGCTTCATGAGTACGTC.

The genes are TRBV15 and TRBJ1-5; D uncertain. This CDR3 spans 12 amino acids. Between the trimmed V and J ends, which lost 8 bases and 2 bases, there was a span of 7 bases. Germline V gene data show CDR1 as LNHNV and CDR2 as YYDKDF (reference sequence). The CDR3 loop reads CATGGGNQPQHF. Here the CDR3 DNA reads TGTGCCACCGGCGGGGGCAATCAGCCCCAGCATTTT.

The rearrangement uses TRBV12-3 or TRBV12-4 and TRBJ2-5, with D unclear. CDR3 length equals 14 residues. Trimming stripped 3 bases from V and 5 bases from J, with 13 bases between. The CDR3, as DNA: TGTGCCAGCAGTTTGTCGACGACGCGGGAGACCCAGTACTTC. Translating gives CASSLSTTRETQYF.

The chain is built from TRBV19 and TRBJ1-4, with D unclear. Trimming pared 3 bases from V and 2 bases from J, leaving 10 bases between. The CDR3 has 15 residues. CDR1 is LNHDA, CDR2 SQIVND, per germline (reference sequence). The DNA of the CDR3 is TGTGCCAGTAGTATCACCGCACTTACTAATGAAAAACTGTTTTTT. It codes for CASSITALTNEKLFF.

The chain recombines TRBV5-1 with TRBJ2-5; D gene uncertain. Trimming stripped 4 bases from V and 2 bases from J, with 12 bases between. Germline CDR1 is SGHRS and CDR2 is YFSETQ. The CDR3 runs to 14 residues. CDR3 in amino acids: CASSPLRSQETQYF. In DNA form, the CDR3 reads TGCGCCAGCAGCCCGTTGAGGTCTCAAGAGACCCAGTACTTC.

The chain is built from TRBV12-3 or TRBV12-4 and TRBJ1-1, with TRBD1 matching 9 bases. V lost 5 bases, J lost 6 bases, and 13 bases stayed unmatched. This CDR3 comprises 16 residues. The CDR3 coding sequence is TGTGCCAGCAGTCTCTTCACAGGGGGCGCGTCAGCTGAAGCTTTCTTT. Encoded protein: CASSLFTGGASAEAFF.

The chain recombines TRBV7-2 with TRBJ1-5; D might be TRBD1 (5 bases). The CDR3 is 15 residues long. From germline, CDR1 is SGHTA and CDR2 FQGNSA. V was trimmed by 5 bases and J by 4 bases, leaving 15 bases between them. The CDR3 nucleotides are TGTGCCAGCAGCCTCGTAGCAGGGCTGAATCAGCCCCAGCATTTT. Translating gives CASSLVAGLNQPQHF.